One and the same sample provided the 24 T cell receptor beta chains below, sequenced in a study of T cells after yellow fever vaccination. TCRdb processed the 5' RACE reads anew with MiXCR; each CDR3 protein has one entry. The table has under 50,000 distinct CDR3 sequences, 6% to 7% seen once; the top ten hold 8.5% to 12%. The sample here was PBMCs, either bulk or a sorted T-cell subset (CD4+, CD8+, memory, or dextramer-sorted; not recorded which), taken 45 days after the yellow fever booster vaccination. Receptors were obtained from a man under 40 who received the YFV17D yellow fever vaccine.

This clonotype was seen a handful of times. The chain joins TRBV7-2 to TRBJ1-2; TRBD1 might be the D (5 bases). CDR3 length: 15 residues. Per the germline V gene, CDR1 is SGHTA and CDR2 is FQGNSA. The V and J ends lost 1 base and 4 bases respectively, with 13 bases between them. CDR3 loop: CASSLERRGFYGYTF. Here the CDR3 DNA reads TGTGCCAGCAGCTTAGAAAGGCGGGGCTTCTATGGCTACACCTTC. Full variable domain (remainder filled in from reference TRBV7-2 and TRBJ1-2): GAGVSQSPSNKVTEKGKDVELRCDPISGHTALYWYRQSLGQGLEFLIYFQGNSAPDKSGLPSDRFSAERTGGSVSTLTIQRTQQEDSAVYLCASSLERRGFYGYTFGSGTRLTVV.

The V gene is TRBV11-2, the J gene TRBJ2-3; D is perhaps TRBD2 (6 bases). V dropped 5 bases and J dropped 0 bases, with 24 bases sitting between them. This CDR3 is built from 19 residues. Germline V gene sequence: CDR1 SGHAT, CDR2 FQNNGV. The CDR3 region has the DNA TGTGCCAGCAGCGCCTTGTTGGCGGGATTGGGAAAAAGCACAGATACGCAGTATTTT. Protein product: CASSALLAGLGKSTDTQYF.

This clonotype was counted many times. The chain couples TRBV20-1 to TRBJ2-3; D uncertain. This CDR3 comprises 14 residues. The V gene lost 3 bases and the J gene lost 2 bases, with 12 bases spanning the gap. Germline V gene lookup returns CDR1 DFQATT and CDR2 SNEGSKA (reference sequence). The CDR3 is CSASLGANTDTQYF. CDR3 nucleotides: TGCAGTGCTAGTCTAGGAGCTAACACAGATACGCAGTATTTT.

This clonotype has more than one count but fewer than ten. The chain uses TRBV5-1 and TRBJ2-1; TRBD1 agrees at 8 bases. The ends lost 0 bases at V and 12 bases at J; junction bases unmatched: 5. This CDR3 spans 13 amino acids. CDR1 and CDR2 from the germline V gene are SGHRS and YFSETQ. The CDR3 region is CASSLGADRGQFF. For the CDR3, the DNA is TGCGCCAGCAGCTTGGGAGCAGACAGGGGGCAGTTCTTC.

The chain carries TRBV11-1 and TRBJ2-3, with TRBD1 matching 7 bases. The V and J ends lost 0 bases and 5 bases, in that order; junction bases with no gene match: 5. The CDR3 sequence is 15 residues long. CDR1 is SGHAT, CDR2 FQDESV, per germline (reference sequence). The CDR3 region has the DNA TGTGCCAGCAGCTTAGCGTGGACAGGAGTAGATACGCAGTATTTT. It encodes CASSLAWTGVDTQYF.

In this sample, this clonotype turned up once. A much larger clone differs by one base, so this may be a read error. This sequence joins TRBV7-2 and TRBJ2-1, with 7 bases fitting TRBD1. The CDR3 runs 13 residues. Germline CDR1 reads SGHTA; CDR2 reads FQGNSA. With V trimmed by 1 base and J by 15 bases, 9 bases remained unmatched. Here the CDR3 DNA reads TGTGCCAGCAGCTTAGAGACCGGGACAGTACCGTTCTTC. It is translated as CASSLETGTVPFF.

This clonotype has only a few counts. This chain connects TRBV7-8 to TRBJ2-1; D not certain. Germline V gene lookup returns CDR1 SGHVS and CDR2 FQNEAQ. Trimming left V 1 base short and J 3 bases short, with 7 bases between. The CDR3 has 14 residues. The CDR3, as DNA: TGTGCCAGCAGCTTAGAACAGTACTACAATGAGCAGTTCTTC. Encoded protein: CASSLEQYYNEQFF.

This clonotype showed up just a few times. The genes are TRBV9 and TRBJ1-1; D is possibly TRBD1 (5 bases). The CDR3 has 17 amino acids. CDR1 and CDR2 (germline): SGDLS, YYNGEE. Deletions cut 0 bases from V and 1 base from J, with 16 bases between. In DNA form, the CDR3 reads TGTGCCAGCAGCGTAGGGGGGAGGTTGGGCACGAACACTGAAGCTTTCTTT. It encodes CASSVGGRLGTNTEAFF.

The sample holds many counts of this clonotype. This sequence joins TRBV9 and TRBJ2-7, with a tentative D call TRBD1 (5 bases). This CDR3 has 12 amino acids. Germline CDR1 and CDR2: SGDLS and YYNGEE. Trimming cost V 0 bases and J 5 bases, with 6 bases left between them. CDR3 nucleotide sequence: TGTGCCAGCAGCGTAGGACAGAACGAGCAGTACTTC. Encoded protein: CASSVGQNEQYF.

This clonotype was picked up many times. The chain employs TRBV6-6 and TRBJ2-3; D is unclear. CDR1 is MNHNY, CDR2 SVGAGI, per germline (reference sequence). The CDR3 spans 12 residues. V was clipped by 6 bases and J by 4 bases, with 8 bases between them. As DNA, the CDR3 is TGTGCCAGCAGCCCCGAGCCAGATACGCAGTATTTT. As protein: CASSPEPDTQYF.

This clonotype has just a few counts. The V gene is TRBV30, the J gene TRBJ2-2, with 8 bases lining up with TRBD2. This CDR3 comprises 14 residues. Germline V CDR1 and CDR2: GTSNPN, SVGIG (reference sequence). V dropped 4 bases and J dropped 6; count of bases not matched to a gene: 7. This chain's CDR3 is CAWKSGSGSGELFF. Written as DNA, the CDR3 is TGTGCCTGGAAAAGCGGGAGTGGGTCCGGGGAGCTGTTTTTT.

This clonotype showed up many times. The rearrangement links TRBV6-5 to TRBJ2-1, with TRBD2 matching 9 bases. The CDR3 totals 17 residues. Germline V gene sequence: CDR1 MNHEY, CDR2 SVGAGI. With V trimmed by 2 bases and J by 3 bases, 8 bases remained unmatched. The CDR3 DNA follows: TGTGCCAGCAGTTACAGCCCCGCTAGCGGGATCTACAATGAGCAGTTCTTC. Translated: CASSYSPASGIYNEQFF.

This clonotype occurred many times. CDR3 DNA: TGTGCCAGCAGTGAAGCGCTTCCCCCATCAGACGAAACTAGCGCCTCCTACGAGCAGTACTTC. This translates into CASSEALPPSDETSASYEQYF. The chain is built from TRBV2 and TRBJ2-7; 7 bases align to TRBD2. Germline V gives CDR1 SNHLY, CDR2 FYNNEI. The CDR3 is 21 residues long. Trimming took 0 bases from V and 0 from J; bases not matched to a gene: 20.

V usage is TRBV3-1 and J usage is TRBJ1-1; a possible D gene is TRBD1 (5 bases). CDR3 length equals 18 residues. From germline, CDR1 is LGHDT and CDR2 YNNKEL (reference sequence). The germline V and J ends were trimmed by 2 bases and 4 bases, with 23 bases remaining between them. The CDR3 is CASSQFPGLSEGGTEAFF. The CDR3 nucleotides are TGTGCCAGCAGCCAATTCCCGGGACTCTCGGAAGGTGGCACTGAAGCTTTCTTT.

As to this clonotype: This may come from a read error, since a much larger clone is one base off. The CDR3 region is CATSDLNRGYNEQLF. Written as DNA, the CDR3 is TGTGCCACCAGTGATTTAAACAGGGGCTACAATGAGCAGTTATTC. The rearrangement uses TRBV24-1 and TRBJ2-1; 7 bases match TRBD1. The CDR3 consists of 15 residues. Per the germline V gene, CDR1 is KGHDR and CDR2 is SFDVKD.

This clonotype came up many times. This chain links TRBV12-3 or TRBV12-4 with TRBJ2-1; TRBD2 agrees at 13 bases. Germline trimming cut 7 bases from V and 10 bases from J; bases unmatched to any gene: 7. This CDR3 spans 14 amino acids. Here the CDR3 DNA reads TGTGCCAGCATCGGACTAGCGGGAGTCGGAGAGCAGTTCTTC. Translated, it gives CASIGLAGVGEQFF.

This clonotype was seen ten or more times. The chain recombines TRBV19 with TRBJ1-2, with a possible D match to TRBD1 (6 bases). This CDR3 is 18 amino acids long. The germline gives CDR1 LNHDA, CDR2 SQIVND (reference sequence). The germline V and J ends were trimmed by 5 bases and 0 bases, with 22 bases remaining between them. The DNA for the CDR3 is TGTGCCAGTAGTTCCTCGGGGAGGGGGACCTCGGCTAACTATGGCTACACCTTC. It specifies CASSSSGRGTSANYGYTF.

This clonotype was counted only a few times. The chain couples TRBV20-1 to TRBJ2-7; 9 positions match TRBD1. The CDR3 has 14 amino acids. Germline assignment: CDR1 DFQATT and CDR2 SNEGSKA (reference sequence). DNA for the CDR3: TGCAGCATTCCCCCGGGACAGGGAACCTACGAGCAGTACTTC. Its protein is CSIPPGQGTYEQYF.

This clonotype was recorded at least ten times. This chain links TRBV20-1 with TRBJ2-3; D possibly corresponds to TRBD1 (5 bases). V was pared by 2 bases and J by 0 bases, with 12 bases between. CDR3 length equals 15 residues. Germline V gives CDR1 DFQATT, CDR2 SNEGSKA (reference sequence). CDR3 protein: CSARWGSTSTDTQYF. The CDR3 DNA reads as TGCAGTGCTAGATGGGGCAGCACTAGCACAGATACGCAGTATTTT.

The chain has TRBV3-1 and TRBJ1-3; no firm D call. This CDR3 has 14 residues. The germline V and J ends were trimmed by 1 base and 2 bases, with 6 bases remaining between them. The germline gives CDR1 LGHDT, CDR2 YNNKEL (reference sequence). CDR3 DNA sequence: TGTGCCAGCAGCCAAGGGGGTACTGGAAACACCATATATTTT. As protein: CASSQGGTGNTIYF.

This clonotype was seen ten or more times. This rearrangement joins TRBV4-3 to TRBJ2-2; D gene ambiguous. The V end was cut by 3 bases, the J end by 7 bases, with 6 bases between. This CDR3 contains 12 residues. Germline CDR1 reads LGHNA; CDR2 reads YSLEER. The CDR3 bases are TGCGCCAGCAGCCACGTGCTCGGGGAGCTGTTTTTT. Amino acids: CASSHVLGELFF.

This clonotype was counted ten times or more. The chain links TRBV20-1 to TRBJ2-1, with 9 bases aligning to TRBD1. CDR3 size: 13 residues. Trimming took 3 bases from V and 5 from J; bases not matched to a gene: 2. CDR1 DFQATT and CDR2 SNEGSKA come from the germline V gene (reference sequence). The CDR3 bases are TGCAGTGCTAGGGGGGACAGGGACAATGAGCAGTTCTTC. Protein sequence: CSARGDRDNEQFF.

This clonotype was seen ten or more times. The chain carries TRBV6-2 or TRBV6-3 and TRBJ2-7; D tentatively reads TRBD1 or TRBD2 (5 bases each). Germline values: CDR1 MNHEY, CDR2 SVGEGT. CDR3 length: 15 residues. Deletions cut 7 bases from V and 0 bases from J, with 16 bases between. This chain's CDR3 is CASTNGAANSYEQYF. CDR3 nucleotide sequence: TGTGCCAGCACCAACGGGGCTGCAAACTCCTACGAGCAGTACTTC.

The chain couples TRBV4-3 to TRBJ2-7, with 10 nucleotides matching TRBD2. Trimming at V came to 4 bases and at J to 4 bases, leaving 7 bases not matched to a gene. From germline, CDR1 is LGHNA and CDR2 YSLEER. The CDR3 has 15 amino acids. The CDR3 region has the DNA TGCGCCAGCAGCCGTATCAGCGGGGGGGGTTACGAGCAGTACTTC. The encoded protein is CASSRISGGGYEQYF.